Given below is one T cell receptor (beta chain) in context. Its target is unknown. This sample was included in a study of cytomegalovirus exposure and HLA in healthy donors. Overall study results and limits: Rare TCR sequences dominated, though some public TCRs recurred in many donors. Some V segments (TRBV6-2 and TRBV6-3 among them) were excluded as indistinguishable. Fewer N-insertions than the 666-donor mean were reportedly shown by an Asian-associated ancestry cluster in a later analysis. Cytomegalovirus-associated status was assigned to about 150 TCR beta chains.

The CDR3 consists of 16 residues. From germline, CDR1 is SEHNR and CDR2 FQNEAQ (reference sequence). V was cut by 2 bases and J by 0 bases, with 11 bases left in between. The study ran its PCR with 60 Vbeta and 13 Jbeta primers. Measured with immunoSEQ multiplex PCR; TCRdb has only the in-frame clones, and not every one. The data hold under 40,000 clones, with about 80% observed a single time. The sample was PBMCs. The TCR sequence derives from a male donor in good health and CMV-seronegative. The V gene is TRBV7-9, the J gene TRBJ1-3, with D tentatively TRBD1 (5 bases). The chain's CDR3 is CASSLSGGSSGNTIYF. In nucleotides, the CDR3 is TGTGCCAGCAGCTTATCGGGGGGAAGCTCTGGAAACACCATATATTTT.